This T cell receptor beta chain was sequenced in a study of molecular identifiers for immune sequencing clone quantification. About the study: Naive CD8 cell RNA, from around 20,000 or 100,000 cells, was split five ways in replicates, with four sequenced.

Overall study results and limits: Jurkat TCR RNA spiked in from one cell (amid over 850,000 naive cells) was reportedly detectable.

This CDR3 region has 16 residues. The V segment lost 3 bases and the J segment 1 base; nucleotides outside the gene matches: 8. The germline V gene encodes CDR1 LGHNA and CDR2 YNFKEQ. About this clonotype itself: Its antigen is undetermined.

The use of previously described methods and listed TCR primers produced the bulk TCR libraries. TCRdb reprocessed the PCR reads via MiXCR and lists one record per CDR3 protein. The sample records 70,000 to 90,000 distinct CDR3 sequences, roughly 23% being singletons. What was sequenced was naive CD8+ T cells from blood, with Jurkat cell RNA spiked in. Subset in this sample: FACS-sorted CD8+CD4-CCR7+CD45RA+ naive T cells. The origin of this receptor is a human donor in good health. Some libraries in this study had Jurkat cell RNA spiked in. The chain employs TRBV4-2 and TRBJ2-7; TRBD2 agrees at 8 bases. The CDR3 sequence: CASSHQPGLESYEQYF. In nucleotides, the CDR3 is TGTGCCAGCAGCCACCAGCCGGGACTAGAATCCTACGAGCAGTACTTC.